The subject of this entry is one T cell receptor (beta chain). Its antigen remains unidentified. This sample is part of a study of T cell responses to AZD1222 COVID-19 vaccine. Study results and caveats: Among those given AZD1222, only five or six were seropositive at baseline. Close to half of all spike-specific TCRs reportedly target regions of the variants that are unmutated. Following two doses of AZD1222, Spike-specific TCR breadth and depth rose.

The CDR3 is made up of 12 amino acids. Germline lookup yields CDR1 WSHSY and CDR2 SAAADI. Germline trimming cut 7 bases from V and 5 bases from J; bases unmatched to any gene: 4. Method: immunoSEQ multiplex PCR; TCRdb's copy keeps in-frame clones and lacks some. This sample has 100,000 or so clones, with about 89% found just once. This clonotype originated in an adult in good health. The sequenced sample was peripheral blood, obtained on day 0 of AZD1222 vaccination. The chain is built from TRBV10-2 and TRBJ1-1; TRBD1 matches at 7 bases. The CDR3: CASTGGSTEAFF. In DNA form, the CDR3 reads TGCGCCAGCACAGGGGGAAGTACTGAAGCTTTCTTT.